Given below is one T cell receptor (beta chain) in context. Its antigen is not known. Built from TCR beta cDNA, the libraries had unique molecular identifiers in them. TCRdb called the PCR reads again in MiXCR, with one record for every CDR3 protein. The sample consists of about 500,000 distinct CDR3 sequences, roughly 45% of them appearing once. The sample belongs to a study of post-analysis software for immune sequencing data. Study-level findings and limits: Roughly five TRBV segments, including TRBV5-6, TRBV5-1 and TRBV20-1, were more frequent in patients than controls.

The V gene's germline CDR1 is KGHSH and CDR2 LQKENI. V shed 8 bases and J shed 5 bases, with 6 bases lying between them. This CDR3 contains 10 residues. V is TRBV18 and J is TRBJ2-5; no clear D gene. Material for sequencing was blood. The sequence was obtained from a girl between 10 and 17 years old with multiple sclerosis. The CDR3 nucleotides read TGTGCCAGCGAAAAGGAGACCCAGTACTTC. Its translation is CASEKETQYF.